This passage covers 27 T cell receptor beta chains from one sample sequenced in a study of CDR3 diversity in severe acne. Each CDR3 protein is one row after TCRdb ran MiXCR on the PCR reads. Seen here are approximately 79,000 distinct CDR3 sequences, about half observed once, and the top ten hold roughly a tenth. The sample taken for sequencing was blood. The receptors derive from a male donor in good health, serving as a control.

Many counts were recorded for this clonotype. The J gene is TRBJ2-2, the V gene TRBV4-1, with D uncertain. CDR1 MGHRA and CDR2 YSYEKL come from the germline V gene. The CDR3 extends over 14 amino acids. Between the trimmed V and J ends, which lost 1 base and 4 bases, there was a span of 7 bases. The CDR3 DNA reads as TGCGCCAGCAGCCAAGTGTCAGGCACCGGGGAGCTGTTTTTT. Translated: CASSQVSGTGELFF.

In this sample, this clonotype is medium-sized (0.01 to 0.1%). J is TRBJ2-1 and V is TRBV11-2; D is perhaps TRBD2 (6 bases). V gave up 7 bases and J gave up 9 bases, with 16 bases separating them. Looked up from germline, CDR1 is SGHAT and CDR2 is FQNNGV. The CDR3 length is 13 residues. CDR3 sequence (DNA): TGTGCCAGCAATCCCTTATCCGGGAGTGAGCAGTTCTTC. Translated, it gives CASNPLSGSEQFF.

In regard to this clonotype: In this CDR3 the conserved last residue, phenylalanine or tryptophan, is missing, so a read error is likely. The chain employs TRBV9 and TRBJ2-7; D unclear. Trimming removed 4 bases at V and 2 bases at J, with 4 bases between. This CDR3 is built from 11 residues. Per the germline V gene, CDR1 is SGDLS and CDR2 is YYNGEE. CDR3 region: CASSLAYEQYS. The DNA of the CDR3 is TGTGCCAGCAGCCTCGCCTACGAGCAGTACTCC.

This clonotype was seen a handful of times. The chain carries TRBV13 and TRBJ1-3; D gene uncertain. There are 14 residues in the CDR3. The germline gives CDR1 PRHDT, CDR2 FYEKMQ (reference sequence). V lost 5 bases and J 14 bases, leaving 22 bases between the germline ends. For the CDR3, the DNA is TGTGCCAGCAGCCTAGCCCGACCAACTACCGGGCTATATTTT. This encodes CASSLARPTTGLYF.

About this clonotype: A read error may be the cause here, since a much bigger clone is one base away. The J gene is TRBJ1-5, the V gene TRBV25-1; D is perhaps TRBD1 (5 bases). The germline V gene has CDR1 MGHDK and CDR2 SYGVNS. With 4 bases removed from V and 3 bases from J, the gap between germline ends came to 10 bases. The CDR3 has 14 amino acids. DNA for the CDR3: TGTGCCAGCAGTGCAGGGATGGACAATCAGCCCCAGCATTTT. This codes for CASSAGMDNQPQHF.

The chain links TRBV7-8 to TRBJ2-7; D remains unclear. V lost 11 bases to trimming and J lost 9 bases, with 26 bases between them. Germline CDR1 and CDR2: SGHVS and FQNEAQ. CDR3 length equals 14 residues. The CDR3 DNA reads TGTGCCTTTCCCCGGCATCAATACTATCTAGGGCAGTACTTC. As protein: CAFPRHQYYLGQYF.

This clonotype was seen a single time. The rearrangement links TRBV10-2 to TRBJ1-2; 8 positions match TRBD1. This CDR3 is built from 17 residues. Trimming took 0 bases from V and 8 from J; bases not matched to a gene: 14. Per germline, CDR1 WSHSY and CDR2 SAAADI. The CDR3 coding sequence is TGCGCCAGCAGTGAGTCCACCGGAAACAGGGGGGCGGAAGGCTACACCTTC. Translated, it gives CASSESTGNRGAEGYTF.

This rearrangement joins TRBV14 to TRBJ1-1, with 8 bases lining up with TRBD1. Looked up from germline, CDR1 is SGHDN and CDR2 is FVKESK. The CDR3 has 23 residues. Unmatched junction bases numbered 24, after V lost 0 bases and J lost 0 bases. CDR3 loop: CASSQDTPVLRGRELVMNTEAFF. In DNA, the CDR3 is TGTGCCAGCAGCCAAGATACGCCCGTCCTCAGGGGGCGCGAGTTGGTAATGAACACTGAAGCTTTCTTT.

The chain employs TRBV10-3 and TRBJ2-5, with TRBD2 matching 12 bases. Germline assignment: CDR1 ENHRY and CDR2 SYGVKD. With 8 bases clipped from V and 4 bases from J, the junction kept 8 bases outside the gene matches. CDR3 length: 15 amino acids. The CDR3, as DNA: TGTGCCATCGGAAAGGGACTAGCGGGTCGAGAGACCCAGTACTTC. This encodes CAIGKGLAGRETQYF.

Of note for this clonotype: This is likely a read error, given that the CDR3 carries no conserved phenylalanine or tryptophan at its end. Because the CDR3's place on the DNA is in doubt, the DNA is left out and the CDR3 is given as listed by TCRdb. The V and J genes are TRBV12-3 or TRBV12-4 and TRBJ1-3; TRBD1, the table's D call, was not compared with the DNA. Inclusive of both ends, the CDR3 amounts to 14 amino acids. The CDR3 spells CASSTGTGWLPLSL.

A note on this clonotype: An end of the junction differs from the germline gene, which may be a read error. CDR3 protein: CASSSPGRNTGELLF. CDR3 in DNA: TGTGCCAGCAGCTCACCCGGGAGGAACACCGGGGAGCTGCTTTTT. The J gene is TRBJ2-2, the V gene TRBV7-2; 7 nucleotides agree with TRBD2. The CDR3 runs 15 residues. The germline V gene encodes CDR1 SGHTA and CDR2 FQGNSA.

V and J are TRBV10-3 and TRBJ2-3; D unresolved. This CDR3 is 13 amino acids long. The V and J ends lost 10 bases and 0 bases respectively, with 11 bases between them. The germline CDR1 and CDR2 sequences are ENHRY and SYGVKD. CDR3 residues: CANSAGSTDTQYF. CDR3 nucleotides: TGTGCCAACAGCGCTGGGAGCACAGATACGCAGTATTTT.

Ten or more counts support this clonotype. The CDR3 loop reads CACGLAGFYEQYF. As DNA, the CDR3 is TGTGCCTGTGGACTAGCGGGCTTTTACGAGCAGTACTTC. This chain links TRBV2 with TRBJ2-7, with 11 bases lining up with TRBD2. The germline V gene has CDR1 SNHLY and CDR2 FYNNEI. The CDR3 extends over 13 amino acids. J gave up 4 bases and V 11 bases, and 7 bases lay outside the gene matches. Together with reference TRBV2 and TRBJ2-7, the CDR3 gives the full variable domain: EPEVTQTPSHQVTQMGQEVILRCVPISNHLYFYWYRQILGQKVEFLVSFYNNEISEKSEIFDDQFSVERPDGSNFTLKIRSTKLEDSAMYFCACGLAGFYEQYFGPGTRLTVT.

This clonotype was detected only a few times. The chain recombines TRBV27 with TRBJ1-1; D unresolved. Germline values: CDR1 MNHEY, CDR2 SMNVEV (reference sequence). With 2 bases removed from V and 0 bases from J, the gap between germline ends came to 10 bases. This CDR3 comprises 15 residues. The CDR3 is CASSLIGKLNTEAFF. CDR3 bases: TGTGCCAGCAGTTTAATAGGCAAGCTGAACACTGAAGCTTTCTTT.

By share of the sample, this clonotype is medium-sized. The chain recombines TRBV2 with TRBJ2-7, with 11 bases matching TRBD2. Germline values: CDR1 SNHLY, CDR2 FYNNEI. This CDR3 is built from 16 residues. The V and J ends lost 7 bases and 6 bases, in that order; junction bases with no gene match: 14. CDR3 sequence reads: CASKDVVAGGPSEQYF. CDR3 bases: TGTGCCAGCAAGGATGTTGTAGCGGGAGGGCCCAGCGAGCAGTACTTC.

This clonotype was seen at least ten times. The CDR3 loop is CASSPGLAEETQYF. CDR3 coding DNA: TGCGCCAGCAGCCCGGGACTAGCGGAAGAGACCCAGTACTTC. The J gene is TRBJ2-5, the V gene TRBV5-1; 11 positions match TRBD2. Germline V lookup: CDR1 SGHRS, CDR2 YFSETQ. The J segment lost 3 bases and the V segment lost 4 bases, leaving 2 bases of the junction unmatched. The CDR3 is 14 amino acids. Full variable domain (rest looked up from reference TRBV5-1 and TRBJ2-5): KAGVTQTPRYLIKTRGQQVTLSCSPISGHRSVSWYQQTPGQGLQFLFEYFSETQRNKGNFPGRFSGRQFSNSRSEMNVSTLELGDSALYLCASSPGLAEETQYFGPGTRLLVL.

Worth noting for this clonotype: The junction differs from germline at one of its ends, possibly a read error. Here the CDR3 DNA reads TGTACCAGCAGCTTAGGGGGGGCGGATCAGCCCCAGCATTTT. This sequence encodes CTSSLGGADQPQHF. This rearrangement joins TRBV7-9 to TRBJ1-5, with D tentatively TRBD1 (6 bases). The CDR3 covers 14 residues. From germline, CDR1 is SEHNR and CDR2 FQNEAQ (reference sequence).

This clonotype was recorded a few times. This rearrangement joins TRBV2 to TRBJ1-6; no clear D. CDR1 SNHLY and CDR2 FYNNEI come from the germline V gene. Deletions cut 7 bases from V and 6 bases from J, with 13 bases between. The CDR3 sequence is 14 residues long. CDR3 nucleotide sequence: TGTGCCAGCAATGAGGCCAACCTTAATTCACCCCTCCACTTT. This translates into CASNEANLNSPLHF.

As regards this clonotype: Its ends do not fully match the called genes, so a read error is possible. The genes are TRBV5-1 and TRBJ2-1, with 7 bases aligning to TRBD2. The CDR3 totals 15 residues. Germline CDR1 SGHRS, CDR2 YFSETQ. CDR3: CASSLGTGGSNERFF. CDR3 DNA: TGCGCCAGCAGCTTAGGGACTGGCGGGAGTAATGAGCGGTTCTTC.

This clonotype was found many times. V usage is TRBV5-1 and J usage is TRBJ2-3; the D gene is possibly TRBD2 (7 bases). This CDR3 spans 14 amino acids. Deletions cut 4 bases from V and 7 bases from J, with 16 bases between. Germline CDR1 is SGHRS and CDR2 is YFSETQ. CDR3 sequence (DNA): TGCGCCAGCAGCCCTGATGGGGGGGCTAATACGCAGTATTTT. It translates to CASSPDGGANTQYF.

This sequence joins TRBV7-8 and TRBJ1-1; D might be TRBD1 (5 bases). V lost 3 bases to trimming and J lost 3 bases, with 11 bases between them. The CDR3 extends over 14 amino acids. Germline V gene sequence: CDR1 SGHVS, CDR2 FQNEAQ. CDR3 DNA: TGTGCCAGCAGCTTCGTTGGGGGGGACACTGAAGCTTTCTTT. Protein sequence: CASSFVGGDTEAFF.

This clonotype was counted only a few times. The chain combines TRBV20-1 with TRBJ2-5; weak D call: TRBD2 (6 bases). CDR1 DFQATT and CDR2 SNEGSKA come from the germline V gene (reference sequence). Trimming left V 1 base short and J 2 bases short, with 8 bases between. The CDR3 covers 13 residues. DNA for the CDR3: TGCAGTGCTAGAGGGGGGGATCAAGAGACCCAGTACTTC. As protein: CSARGGDQETQYF.

The V and J genes are TRBV7-9 and TRBJ2-1; possible D gene TRBD2, 6 bases. V was cut by 2 bases and J by 5 bases, with 13 bases left in between. The germline V gene has CDR1 SEHNR and CDR2 FQNEAQ (reference sequence). The CDR3 loop spans 15 amino acids. The CDR3 DNA sequence: TGTGCCAGCAGCTTATCGGCGGGGCCCCACAATGAGCAGTTCTTC. Protein product: CASSLSAGPHNEQFF.

This chain connects TRBV7-9 to TRBJ2-7; possible D gene TRBD1, 6 bases. V gave up 4 bases and J gave up 3 bases, with 16 bases separating them. CDR1 SEHNR and CDR2 FQNEAQ come from the germline V gene (reference sequence). This CDR3 region has 15 residues. The CDR3 coding sequence is TGTGCCAGCAGCTGGGGCCTGACAGGATTCTACGAGCAGTACTTC. As protein: CASSWGLTGFYEQYF. The full variable domain, completed using reference TRBV7-9 and TRBJ2-7, is DTGVSQNPRHKITKRGQNVTFRCDPISEHNRLYWYRQTLGQGPEFLTYFQNEAQLEKSRLLSDRFSAERPKGSFSTLEIQRTEQGDSAMYLCASSWGLTGFYEQYFGPGTRLTVT.

This clonotype was picked up a small number of times. The chain joins TRBV7-9 to TRBJ1-5; D not certain. The CDR3 is 15 residues long. The V and J ends lost 5 bases and 0 bases respectively, with 11 bases between them. Germline values: CDR1 SEHNR, CDR2 FQNEAQ (reference sequence). Here the CDR3 reads CASSPPTGSNQPQHF. The CDR3 DNA is TGTGCCAGCAGCCCCCCGACCGGTAGCAATCAGCCCCAGCATTTT.

In its sample, this clonotype is medium-sized. V is TRBV6-1 and J is TRBJ2-7; tentative D call: TRBD2 (6 bases). V shed 2 bases and J shed 2 bases, with 13 bases lying between them. This CDR3 has 15 amino acids. Germline CDR1 reads MNHNS; CDR2 reads SASEGT. The DNA of the CDR3 is TGTGCCAGCAGTGAACGGGTAGGGGAGGCCTACGAGCAGTACTTC. Translating gives CASSERVGEAYEQYF.

The table lists this clonotype with many counts. V gene TRBV2 combines with J gene TRBJ2-2; D possibly corresponds to TRBD2 (7 bases). The CDR3 is 14 amino acids. CDR1 and CDR2 from the germline V gene are SNHLY and FYNNEI. V shed 7 bases and J shed 3 bases, with 12 bases lying between them. CDR3 nucleotides: TGTGCCAGCAAGGGGGGGGCGCACACCGGGGAGCTGTTTTTT. Protein: CASKGGAHTGELFF.